A single sample is the source of the 27 T cell receptor beta chains below, sequenced in a study of cytomegalovirus exposure and HLA in healthy donors. The PCR used 60 Vbeta and 13 Jbeta primers. Here immunoSEQ multiplex PCR was the method, and the copy in TCRdb shows in-frame clones only, minus some. Its table records under 95,000 clones. Sequences were obtained from PBMCs. These receptors originate from a female donor in good health and CMV-seropositive.

The chain combines TRBV2 with TRBJ1-2, with TRBD1 matching over 7 bases. The CDR3 spans 13 residues. The trim removed 6 bases at V and 6 bases at J, leaving 7 bases unmatched. Germline assignment: CDR1 SNHLY and CDR2 FYNNEI. CDR3: CASRRQGGNGYTF. CDR3 DNA sequence: TGTGCCAGCAGGAGACAGGGAGGAAATGGCTACACCTTC.

This rearrangement joins TRBV4-1 to TRBJ2-3, with TRBD1 identical over 7 bases. Trimming took 4 bases from V and 6 from J; bases not matched to a gene: 7. The germline V gene has CDR1 MGHRA and CDR2 YSYEKL. The CDR3 covers 14 residues. CDR3 sequence (DNA): TGCGCCAGCAGCCGTACAGGGGCAGGGGATACGCAGTATTTT. Its protein product is CASSRTGAGDTQYF.

This chain joins TRBV5-1 and TRBJ2-1; 7 positions agree with TRBD1. The V gene's germline CDR1 is SGHRS and CDR2 YFSETQ. This CDR3 is 16 amino acids long. The V segment lost 4 bases and the J segment 0 bases; nucleotides outside the gene matches: 7. CDR3 loop: CASSPMTGSSYNEQFF. Here the CDR3 DNA reads TGCGCCAGCAGCCCGATGACAGGGAGCTCCTACAATGAGCAGTTCTTC. The variable domain in full, completed from reference TRBV5-1 and TRBJ2-1, reads KAGVTQTPRYLIKTRGQQVTLSCSPISGHRSVSWYQQTPGQGLQFLFEYFSETQRNKGNFPGRFSGRQFSNSRSEMNVSTLELGDSALYLCASSPMTGSSYNEQFFGPGTRLTVL.

The V gene is TRBV5-4, the J gene TRBJ1-4; perhaps TRBD1 as D (5 bases). Germline V gene data show CDR1 as SGHNT and CDR2 as YYREEE (reference sequence). V gave up 3 bases and J gave up 4 bases, with 10 bases separating them. This CDR3 region has 14 residues. In nucleotides, the CDR3 is TGTGCCAGCAGCTCGGACATGAATAATGAAAAACTGTTTTTT. This translates into CASSSDMNNEKLFF. The whole variable domain, filled in from reference TRBV5-4 and TRBJ1-4, reads ETGVTQSPTHLIKTRGQQVTLRCSSQSGHNTVSWYQQALGQGPQFIFQYYREEENGRGNFPPRFSGLQFPNYSSELNVNALELDDSALYLCASSSDMNNEKLFFGSGTQLSVL.

This sequence joins TRBV19 and TRBJ1-2, with D possibly TRBD1 on 6 matching bases. Germline loops: CDR1 LNHDA, CDR2 SQIVND (reference sequence). V was pared by 9 bases and J by 2 bases, with 19 bases between. This CDR3 is built from 15 residues. CDR3 sequence: CASRWSGGPNYGYTF. CDR3 bases: TGTGCCAGCCGTTGGTCGGGGGGGCCAAACTATGGCTACACCTTC.

The J gene is TRBJ1-6, the V gene TRBV9; TRBD1 matches 9 bases. The J segment lost 8 bases and the V segment lost 4 bases, leaving 7 bases of the junction unmatched. CDR3 size: 15 residues. Germline lookup yields CDR1 SGDLS and CDR2 YYNGEE. Written as DNA, the CDR3 is TGTGCCAGCAGCCCGCGGGACAGGGAACATTCACCCCTCCACTTT. Amino acid sequence: CASSPRDREHSPLHF.

CDR3 bases: TGTGCCAGCAGCCAAGTTGCCGGGGTTTACAATGAGCAGTTCTTC. This translates into CASSQVAGVYNEQFF. The gene calls are TRBV4-2 and TRBJ2-1; D possibly corresponds to TRBD2 (5 bases). V gave up 1 base and J gave up 4 bases, with 11 bases separating them. The V gene's germline CDR1 is LGHNA and CDR2 YNFKEQ. The CDR3 extends over 15 amino acids.

The chain employs TRBV19 and TRBJ1-1; the D is unclear. Trimming left V 7 bases short and J 0 bases short, with 12 bases between. CDR1 LNHDA and CDR2 SQIVND come from the germline V gene (reference sequence). The CDR3 is 14 residues long. CDR3 DNA sequence: TGTGCCAGTACCATCGCCGGGGTGAACACTGAAGCTTTCTTT. Its translation is CASTIAGVNTEAFF.

The chain recombines TRBV2 with TRBJ2-7; 9 bases are shared with TRBD1. CDR1 is SNHLY, CDR2 FYNNEI, per germline. The V segment lost 7 bases and the J segment 0 bases; nucleotides outside the gene matches: 4. There are 14 residues in the CDR3. CDR3 sequence (DNA): TGTGCCAGCAATGGACAGGGGAGCTCCTACGAGCAGTACTTC. This gives the protein CASNGQGSSYEQYF. Drawing the rest from reference TRBV2 and TRBJ2-7, the complete variable domain is EPEVTQTPSHQVTQMGQEVILRCVPISNHLYFYWYRQILGQKVEFLVSFYNNEISEKSEIFDDQFSVERPDGSNFTLKIRSTKLEDSAMYFCASNGQGSSYEQYFGPGTRLTVT.

The chain has TRBV4-3 and TRBJ1-4; D possibly corresponds to TRBD1 (6 bases). The CDR3 extends over 16 amino acids. Trimming removed 0 bases from V and 8 bases from J, with 16 bases in between. Looked up from germline, CDR1 is LGHNA and CDR2 is YSLEER. CDR3 loop: CASSQDPAGALEKLFF. The DNA for the CDR3 is TGCGCCAGCAGCCAAGACCCTGCGGGGGCTTTGGAAAAACTGTTTTTT.

V gene TRBV18 combines with J gene TRBJ2-3; D might be TRBD2 (5 bases). Trimming took 5 bases from V and 4 from J, leaving 13 bases between them. This CDR3 comprises 14 residues. The germline V gene encodes CDR1 KGHSH and CDR2 LQKENI. CDR3: CASSYSGRADTQYF. The CDR3 DNA sequence: TGTGCCAGCTCATATAGTGGGAGAGCAGATACGCAGTATTTT.

The genes are TRBV6-5 and TRBJ2-7, with D perhaps TRBD1 (5 bases). V was cut by 6 bases and J by 3 bases, with 12 bases left in between. CDR1 is MNHEY, CDR2 SVGAGI, per germline. The CDR3 extends over 13 amino acids. CDR3 protein: CASRRTNVYEQYF. The CDR3 DNA reads as TGTGCCAGCAGGAGGACAAACGTCTACGAGCAGTACTTC.

The V gene is TRBV5-1, the J gene TRBJ1-4, with 8 positions matching TRBD1. Germline V lookup: CDR1 SGHRS, CDR2 YFSETQ. V lost 1 base to trimming and J lost 8 bases; unmatched junction nucleotides: 16. This CDR3 has 18 residues. CDR3 sequence (DNA): TGCGCCAGCAGCTTGCGTTCGACAGGGGAAATCCTTAGAGAAAAACTGTTTTTT. Protein product: CASSLRSTGEILREKLFF. Drawing the rest from reference TRBV5-1 and TRBJ1-4, the complete variable domain is KAGVTQTPRYLIKTRGQQVTLSCSPISGHRSVSWYQQTPGQGLQFLFEYFSETQRNKGNFPGRFSGRQFSNSRSEMNVSTLELGDSALYLCASSLRSTGEILREKLFFGSGTQLSVL.

V usage is TRBV15 and J usage is TRBJ2-5; TRBD2 matches 7 bases. CDR1 and CDR2 (germline): LNHNV, YYDKDF (reference sequence). V trimming: 3 bases; J trimming: 5 bases; junction bases outside the gene matches: 12. The CDR3 length is 16 residues. The CDR3 DNA is TGTGCCACCAGCAGGGAAACGGGAGGCGGAGGGGAGACCCAGTACTTC. Protein: CATSRETGGGGETQYF.

V is TRBV11-1 and J is TRBJ2-7, with 11 bases fitting TRBD1. Germline values: CDR1 SGHAT, CDR2 FQDESV (reference sequence). Germline trimming cut 6 bases from V and 3 bases from J; bases unmatched to any gene: 7. The CDR3 is made up of 15 amino acids. This chain's CDR3 is CASRNPGQGGYEQYF. The CDR3 nucleotides are TGTGCCAGCAGGAATCCGGGACAGGGGGGCTACGAGCAGTACTTC. Variable domain in full (rest from reference TRBV11-1 and TRBJ2-7): EAEVAQSPRYKITEKSQAVAFWCDPISGHATLYWYRQILGQGPELLVQFQDESVVDDSQLPKDRFSAERLKGVDSTLKIQPAELGDSAMYLCASRNPGQGGYEQYFGPGTRLTVT.

As regards this clone: A junction end diverges from the germline sequence, so it may reflect a read error. This chain joins TRBV5-8 and TRBJ2-1, with D perhaps matching TRBD1 (6 bases). The germline V gene has CDR1 SGHTS and CDR2 YDEGEE. The CDR3 totals 15 residues. Here the CDR3 DNA reads TGTGCCAGCAGCATTGGCCAGGGGTCCTTCAATGAGCAGTTCTTC. Its protein product is CASSIGQGSFNEQFF.

The rearrangement uses TRBV12-5 and TRBJ2-7; 10 bases align to TRBD1. CDR3 length equals 16 residues. The V gene's germline CDR1 is LGHNT and CDR2 FRNRAP. Trimming cost V 0 bases and J 6 bases; bases outside gene matches: 8. The CDR3 coding sequence is TGTGCTAGTGGTTTGGTAGTGGGACAGGGGCCTCTCGAGCAGTACTTC. Protein: CASGLVVGQGPLEQYF.

V and J are TRBV7-9 and TRBJ2-2, with 9 bases matching TRBD1. V dropped 5 bases and J dropped 4; count of bases not matched to a gene: 14. The length of the CDR3 is 18 residues. The V gene's germline CDR1 is SEHNR and CDR2 FQNEAQ (reference sequence). CDR3 sequence (DNA): TGTGCCAGCAGCCCGGTCGGGACAGGGTTGCGACGCACCGGGGAGCTGTTTTTT. As protein: CASSPVGTGLRRTGELFF.

The chain links TRBV6-5 to TRBJ2-1, with 8 bases identical to TRBD2. The V gene end was trimmed by 4 bases and the J gene end by 3 bases; junction bases not matched to a gene: 8. The germline V gene encodes CDR1 MNHEY and CDR2 SVGAGI. This CDR3 contains 16 residues. The CDR3: CASSFRRAGVYNEQFF. The CDR3 DNA reads as TGTGCCAGCAGTTTCCGTCGAGCGGGAGTCTACAATGAGCAGTTCTTC.

The gene calls are TRBV29-1 and TRBJ1-1, with TRBD1 matching 8 bases. V lost 1 base, J lost 1 base, and 5 bases stayed unmatched. This CDR3 has 15 residues. Germline V gives CDR1 SQVTM, CDR2 ANQGSEA. Written as DNA, the CDR3 is TGCAGCGTTGAAGGCGACAGGGGAGAGAACACTGAAGCTTTCTTT. It is translated as CSVEGDRGENTEAFF.

The gene calls are TRBV21-1 and TRBJ2-1; no check of the table's D call, TRBD2, against the DNA was made. TRBV21-1 is a pseudogene segment. CDR3 length: 12 amino acids. CDR3: CASSKGGDEQFF. The CDR3, as DNA: TGTGCCAGCAGCAAGGGGGGAGATGAGCAGTTCTTC.

The V gene is TRBV5-1, the J gene TRBJ2-3; the D gene is possibly TRBD2 (6 bases). The CDR3 length is 16 residues. Germline lookup yields CDR1 SGHRS and CDR2 YFSETQ. V shed 0 bases and J shed 4 bases, with 15 bases lying between them. The CDR3 protein is CASSLGTGSKADTQYF. In DNA, the CDR3 is TGCGCCAGCAGCTTGGGCACCGGGAGCAAAGCAGATACGCAGTATTTT.

The chain has TRBV4-1 and TRBJ2-3; D remains unclear. CDR1 is MGHRA and CDR2 is YSYEKL in the germline V gene. This CDR3 contains 14 residues. The ends were cut back, 1 base at V and 6 bases at J, with 11 bases in the middle. The CDR3 coding sequence is TGCGCCAGCAGCCAAGGACTTGCCGGGGATACGCAGTATTTT. Translation: CASSQGLAGDTQYF.

The V gene is TRBV6-1, the J gene TRBJ1-1; weak D call: TRBD1 (5 bases). The V gene's germline CDR1 is MNHNS and CDR2 SASEGT. The ends were cut back, 3 bases at V and 5 bases at J, with 10 bases in the middle. This CDR3 is built from 13 residues. CDR3 sequence (DNA): TGTGCCAGCAGTGAGCCAGGGAGGACTGAAGCTTTCTTT. It codes for CASSEPGRTEAFF.

Concerning this clone: Different DNA sequences within this sample yield the same CDR3. The rearrangement uses TRBV4-1 and TRBJ1-2, with D uncertain. Germline CDR1 and CDR2: MGHRA and YSYEKL. The CDR3 is made up of 12 amino acids. V lost 0 bases and J 4 bases, leaving 3 bases between the germline ends. The CDR3 DNA reads as TGCGCCAGCAGCCAAGACTCCTATGGCTACACCTTC. Its protein is CASSQDSYGYTF.

The chain recombines TRBV6-5 with TRBJ1-1; D ambiguous. CDR1 and CDR2 (germline): MNHEY, SVGAGI. V was clipped by 6 bases and J by 0 bases, with 14 bases between them. The CDR3 loop spans 15 amino acids. The CDR3 reads CASSNLDWVNTEAFF. The CDR3 DNA reads as TGTGCCAGCAGCAACCTAGATTGGGTGAACACTGAAGCTTTCTTT.

This chain uses TRBV6-5 with TRBJ2-1; 13 bases align to TRBD2. The CDR3 runs 16 residues. Germline CDR1 MNHEY, CDR2 SVGAGI. The junction had 4 bases not matched to a gene; V was cut back by 0 bases and J by 8 bases. The CDR3 here is CASSYSGTSGRDEQFF. The CDR3 DNA reads as TGTGCCAGCAGTTACTCTGGAACTAGCGGGAGGGATGAGCAGTTCTTC.